The 14 T cell receptor beta chains below were found in one sample sequenced in a study of blood T cell repertoires in COVID-19. Here immunoSEQ multiplex PCR was the method, and the copy in TCRdb shows in-frame clones only, minus some. This table holds about 46,000 clones, approximately 89% found once. Sequencing used peripheral blood. The receptors stem from a human donor with active COVID-19. The donor label of this sample is uncertain.

The CDR3 DNA follows: TGTGCCAGTTCGGGGGAGACCGTGAACACCATATATTTT. Residues: CASSGETVNTIYF. The chain uses TRBV19 and TRBJ1-3; D might be TRBD1 (5 bases). Trimming left V 8 bases short and J 7 bases short, with 15 bases between. The length of the CDR3 is 13 residues. The germline CDR1 and CDR2 sequences are LNHDA and SQIVND (reference sequence).

The rearrangement joins TRBV18 to TRBJ2-7, with TRBD1 as a possible D gene (5 bases). The CDR3 covers 16 residues. Trimming left V 3 bases short and J 2 bases short, with 17 bases between. The V gene's germline CDR1 is KGHSH and CDR2 LQKENI. The CDR3 loop reads CASSPRVGGPTYEQYF. The CDR3 nucleotides read TGTGCCAGCTCACCCAGGGTCGGCGGTCCTACCTACGAGCAGTACTTC.

The rearrangement joins TRBV7-8 to TRBJ2-1; weak D call: TRBD2 (5 bases). The CDR3 sequence is 14 residues long. V was pared by 2 bases and J by 3 bases, with 8 bases between. Germline CDR1 is SGHVS and CDR2 is FQNEAQ. The CDR3 loop reads CASSLRENYNEQFF. Here the CDR3 DNA reads TGTGCCAGCAGCTTAAGGGAGAACTACAATGAGCAGTTCTTC.

This chain links TRBV7-6 with TRBJ2-7; 8 nucleotides align to TRBD2. Unmatched junction bases numbered 8, after V lost 5 bases and J lost 2 bases. Germline lookup yields CDR1 SGHVS and CDR2 FNYEAQ. The CDR3 is 15 amino acids. The CDR3: CASSPSRLATYEQYF. The CDR3 DNA is TGTGCCAGCAGCCCGAGTCGACTAGCGACCTACGAGCAGTACTTC. The whole variable domain, filled in from reference TRBV7-6 and TRBJ2-7, reads GAGVSQSPRYKVTKRGQDVALRCDPISGHVSLYWYRQALGQGPEFLTYFNYEAQQDKSGLPNDRFSAERPEGSISTLTIQRTEQRDSAMYRCASSPSRLATYEQYFGPGTRLTVT.

The chain couples TRBV5-4 to TRBJ2-1; tentatively, D is TRBD2 (5 bases). Germline V gene data show CDR1 as SGHNT and CDR2 as YYREEE (reference sequence). Trimming pared 6 bases from V and 5 bases from J, leaving 15 bases between. The CDR3 spans 14 residues. CDR3 sequence (DNA): TGTGCCAGCACCAGGACTGGCCCTGACAATGAGCAGTTCTTC. It specifies CASTRTGPDNEQFF.

This clone was observed a single time. The chain recombines TRBV4-3 with TRBJ1-5; the D is unclear. From germline, CDR1 is LGHNA and CDR2 YSLEER. This CDR3 has 16 residues. The V end was cut by 0 bases, the J end by 5 bases, with 14 bases between. The CDR3 loop reads CASSQDSRDQDQPQHF. The DNA for the CDR3 is TGCGCCAGCAGCCAAGATTCGAGGGATCAGGATCAGCCCCAGCATTTT.

The V gene is TRBV10-3, the J gene TRBJ1-2, with 7 bases fitting TRBD1. The ends lost 6 bases at V and 8 bases at J; junction bases unmatched: 9. The CDR3 spans 13 residues. Germline values: CDR1 ENHRY, CDR2 SYGVKD. The chain's CDR3 is CAIRTGASIGYTF. In DNA, the CDR3 is TGTGCCATCAGAACAGGGGCTTCTATAGGCTACACCTTC.

This clone came up once. V gene TRBV12-3 or TRBV12-4 combines with J gene TRBJ2-3; 7 bases agree with TRBD2. The CDR3 is 13 residues long. V shed 7 bases, J shed 1 base, and the junction held 2 bases outside the gene matches. The chain's CDR3 is CASKAGGTDTQYF. The CDR3, as DNA: TGTGCCAGCAAGGCGGGGGGCACAGATACGCAGTATTTT.

The chain recombines TRBV6-2 or TRBV6-3 with TRBJ1-1; no definite D call. Germline V gene lookup returns CDR1 MNHEY and CDR2 SVGEGT. The V end lost 5 bases, the J end lost 0 bases, and 13 bases lay between the germline ends. The CDR3 extends over 15 amino acids. CDR3 region: CASSKTLGLNTEAFF. The CDR3 DNA reads as TGTGCCAGCAGTAAGACCCTGGGCCTGAACACTGAAGCTTTCTTT.

The rearrangement links TRBV7-2 to TRBJ1-6; weak D call: TRBD1 (6 bases). This CDR3 has 15 amino acids. Germline CDR1 reads SGHTA; CDR2 reads FQGNSA. Trimming took 5 bases from V and 9 from J, leaving 17 bases between them. The chain's CDR3 is CASSAQGMIRSPLHF. In nucleotides, the CDR3 is TGTGCCAGCAGCGCTCAGGGGATGATTCGTTCACCCCTCCACTTT.

The sample holds one count of this clone. The DNA of the CDR3 is TGTGCCACCAGTGATCGTACAGGGGGCGCTGAGCAGTTCTTC. This sequence encodes CATSDRTGGAEQFF. V usage is TRBV24-1 and J usage is TRBJ2-1, with 9 bases lining up with TRBD1. The CDR3 has 14 amino acids. The J segment lost 9 bases and the V segment lost 3 bases, leaving 5 bases of the junction unmatched. Germline CDR1 KGHDR, CDR2 SFDVKD.

The chain employs TRBV30 and TRBJ2-7; weak D call: TRBD2 (7 bases). Trimming stripped 1 base from V and 3 bases from J, with 16 bases between. CDR3 size: 15 residues. Germline CDR1 and CDR2: GTSNPN and SVGIG (reference sequence). In DNA, the CDR3 is TGTGCCTGGAGTGGGGCTTGGGGGGGCCACTACGAGCAGTACTTC. Amino acids: CAWSGAWGGHYEQYF. The variable domain in full, with the rest retrieved from reference TRBV30 and TRBJ2-7, is SQTIHQWPATLVQPVGSPLSLECTVEGTSNPNLYWYRQAAGRGLQLLFYSVGIGQISSEVPQNLSASRPQDRQFILSSKKLLLSDSGFYLCAWSGAWGGHYEQYFGPGTRLTVT.

The rearrangement joins TRBV3-1 (or the pseudogene TRBV3-2) to TRBJ2-5, with D tentatively TRBD1 (5 bases). This CDR3 has 13 amino acids. CDR1 and CDR2 (germline): LGHDT, YNNKEL (reference sequence). V was trimmed by 2 bases and J by 4 bases, leaving 8 bases between them. CDR3 in DNA: TGTGCCAGCAGCCAACAGGGTACAGAGACCCAGTACTTC. Protein sequence: CASSQQGTETQYF.

V gene TRBV18 combines with J gene TRBJ2-4; D is unclear. Germline CDR1 reads KGHSH; CDR2 reads LQKENI. V was cut by 5 bases and J by 0 bases, with 11 bases left in between. This CDR3 has 15 amino acids. Written as DNA, the CDR3 is TGTGCCAGCTCAAACTCTGGTCTAGCCAAAAACATTCAGTACTTC. As protein: CASSNSGLAKNIQYF.